These 3 T cell receptor beta chains originate from one sample sequenced in a study of response to subunit inactivated influenza vaccine. MiXCR, applied by TCRdb to the RT-PCR reads, yields one record per CDR3 protein. The sample carries roughly 630,000 distinct CDR3 sequences, around 15% recorded once. The sample here was PBMCs from blood, taken around two weeks before vaccination. These receptors were taken from a man aged 45-60 years who received an inactivated influenza vaccine.

This clonotype was counted at least ten times. V gene TRBV4-2 combines with J gene TRBJ2-1; the match to TRBD2 covers 15 bases. This CDR3 is built from 17 residues. The V segment lost 3 bases and the J segment 8 bases; nucleotides outside the gene matches: 8. The germline V gene has CDR1 LGHNA and CDR2 YNFKEQ. The CDR3 loop reads CASSHGTSGGWGDEQFF. CDR3 nucleotides: TGTGCCAGCAGCCACGGGACTAGCGGGGGGTGGGGTGATGAGCAGTTCTTC.

The chain is built from TRBV10-3 and TRBJ2-7; 12 nucleotides align to TRBD1. Germline V CDR1 and CDR2: ENHRY, SYGVKD. The trim removed 3 bases at V and 4 bases at J, leaving 7 bases unmatched. The length of the CDR3 is 16 residues. CDR3 sequence: CAISETGDRGLYEQYF. The CDR3 DNA is TGTGCCATCAGTGAAACCGGGGACAGGGGGCTGTACGAGCAGTACTTC.

This clonotype was recorded a few times. The chain's CDR3 is CASSLNIGGYGYTF. CDR3 nucleotides: TGTGCCAGCAGTTTAAATATCGGGGGCTATGGCTACACCTTC. The chain links TRBV28 to TRBJ1-2; TRBD1 might be the D (5 bases). CDR3 length: 14 residues. CDR1 MDHEN and CDR2 SYDVKM come from the germline V gene. The V end was cut by 2 bases, the J end by 4 bases, with 11 bases between.